This TCR beta chain was obtained from a study of T-cell reconstitution after alpha-beta-depleted transplantation in children. Researchers prepared the TCRbeta library using unique molecular identifiers, the study reports. TCRdb re-called the PCR reads with MiXCR, one entry per CDR3 protein. The sample yields about 640,000 distinct CDR3 sequences, 16% seen once. Per germline, CDR1 SGHAT and CDR2 FQNNGV. The V gene end was trimmed by 2 bases and the J gene end by 8 bases; junction bases not matched to a gene: 12. CDR3 length equals 18 residues. The source was PBMCs from the stem cell graft donor, collected from the stem cell graft. This TCR came from a human donor who donated a stem cell graft to a child with acute myeloid leukemia. This chain links TRBV11-2 with TRBJ2-1; 13 nucleotides align to TRBD2. Here the CDR3 reads CASSLFGLAGVGGYEQFF. The CDR3 DNA follows: TGTGCCAGCAGCTTATTCGGACTAGCGGGGGTAGGGGGCTATGAGCAGTTCTTC.